This TCR beta chain was sequenced during a study of blood T cell repertoires in COVID-19. As for the study in general: COVID-19 samples, acute and convalescent, were from the United States, Italy and Spain.

Per the authors' pipeline: It was from reference gene primer amplification that nucleated cell counts were estimated. Clones were sequenced by immunoSEQ multiplex PCR, and TCRdb holds only the in-frame ones, with some missing. The V and J calls and the clone size are those of that table, but D and trimming were determined from the DNA. The sample holds tens of thousands of clones, approximately 85% seen once. The germline V gene has CDR1 ENHRY and CDR2 SYGVKD. V lost 4 bases and J lost 5, with 21 bases in between. The CDR3 has 16 amino acids. The V and J genes are TRBV10-3 and TRBJ2-7; the D gene is possibly TRBD2 (5 bases). The specimen sequenced was peripheral blood. This clonotype originated in a human donor in a cohort sampled during active COVID-19. CDR3 nucleotide sequence: TGTGCCATCAGTGGGTCACCCGGGAAGTTCTTGAACGAGCAGTACTTC. This translates into CAISGSPGKFLNEQYF.